Sequencing of this T cell receptor (beta chain) was carried out in a study of shared clonotypes between healthy human individuals. The overall study: The plates for each donor numbered three CD4 naive, three CD4 memory, two CD8 naive and one CD8 memory. Findings of the study overall: Generation probabilities of non-shared clonotypes were lower (relative to those shared by all four donors). Although depth was large, rarefaction showed that sequencing of the sorted subsets was incomplete.

Assay: immunoSEQ multiplex PCR; the TCRdb copy retains only in-frame clones and omits some. The data show approximately 250,000 clones, over 60% seen once. The length of the CDR3 is 15 residues. Germline CDR1 and CDR2: SGHAT and FQNNGV. V was cut by 4 bases and J by 6 bases, with 18 bases left in between. This clone was observed a few times. The antigen is undetermined. The chain joins TRBV11-2 to TRBJ2-5; possibly TRBD1 for D (6 bases). The sample was memory CD4+ T cells sorted from blood. Specified subset: CD45RA-negative fraction. The sequence was obtained from a young man in good health. The CDR3 sequence: CASSSQGGRGKTQYF. CDR3 bases: TGTGCCAGCAGCTCCCAAGGTGGCAGGGGAAAGACCCAGTACTTC.